This T cell receptor beta chain was sequenced in a study of T cell responses to AZD1222 COVID-19 vaccine. Method: immunoSEQ multiplex PCR; TCRdb's copy keeps in-frame clones and lacks some. The sample lists about 190,000 clones; approximately 92% were seen once. In the case of this clone: Its specificity is not known.

The CDR3 has 14 residues. CDR1 and CDR2 (germline): SEHNR, FQNEAQ (reference sequence). V lost 3 bases to trimming and J lost 5 bases, with 13 bases between them. Study observations and caveats: Mostly white British, mostly female donors; authors suggested clonal diversity may be underestimated.

The chain couples TRBV7-9 to TRBJ2-5; D unresolved. This TCR derives from an adult in good health. Sequenced here: peripheral blood, sampled on day 0 of AZD1222 vaccination. The CDR3 nucleotides read TGTGCCAGCAGCTTTCCCTTGGCCTGGGAGACCCAGTACTTC. Protein product: CASSFPLAWETQYF.